The entry below gives a single T cell receptor (beta chain) sequence along with its context. TCRdb recomputed calls from the RT-PCR reads with MiXCR, one row per CDR3 protein. The repertoire includes under 500,000 distinct CDR3 sequences, approximately 9.9% of them detected once, and less than 15% sits in the top ten. These data come from a study of response to subunit inactivated influenza vaccine. Trimming stripped 1 base from V and 5 bases from J, with 11 bases between. This CDR3 region has 14 residues. Germline V gene sequence: CDR1 SGHTA, CDR2 FQGNSA. This clonotype was obtained from a man over 45 who received an inactivated influenza vaccine. This material consisted of PBMCs from blood, taken 40 to 50 days after vaccination. The V gene is TRBV7-2, the J gene TRBJ1-2; D is unclear. CDR3 sequence (DNA): TGTGCCAGCAGCTTAGATACATCCGCGTATGGCTACACCTTC. Its translation is CASSLDTSAYGYTF.